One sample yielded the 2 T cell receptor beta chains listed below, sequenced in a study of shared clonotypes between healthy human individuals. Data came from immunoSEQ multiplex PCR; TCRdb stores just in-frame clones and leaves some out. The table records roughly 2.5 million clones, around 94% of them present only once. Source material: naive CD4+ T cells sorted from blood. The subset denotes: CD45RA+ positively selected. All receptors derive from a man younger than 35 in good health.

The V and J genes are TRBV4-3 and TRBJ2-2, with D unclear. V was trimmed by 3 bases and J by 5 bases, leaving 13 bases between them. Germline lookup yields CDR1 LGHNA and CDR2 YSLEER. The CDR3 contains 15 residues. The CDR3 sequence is CASSQSLSLTGELFF. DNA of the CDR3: TGCGCCAGCAGCCAGTCCCTGTCCCTGACCGGGGAGCTGTTTTTT.

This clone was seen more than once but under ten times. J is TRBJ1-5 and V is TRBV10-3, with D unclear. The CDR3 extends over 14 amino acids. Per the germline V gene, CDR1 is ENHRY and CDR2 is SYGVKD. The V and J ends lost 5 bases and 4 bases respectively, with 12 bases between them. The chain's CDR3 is CAISMDWLNQPQHF. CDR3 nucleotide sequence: TGTGCCATCAGTATGGACTGGTTGAATCAGCCCCAGCATTTT.